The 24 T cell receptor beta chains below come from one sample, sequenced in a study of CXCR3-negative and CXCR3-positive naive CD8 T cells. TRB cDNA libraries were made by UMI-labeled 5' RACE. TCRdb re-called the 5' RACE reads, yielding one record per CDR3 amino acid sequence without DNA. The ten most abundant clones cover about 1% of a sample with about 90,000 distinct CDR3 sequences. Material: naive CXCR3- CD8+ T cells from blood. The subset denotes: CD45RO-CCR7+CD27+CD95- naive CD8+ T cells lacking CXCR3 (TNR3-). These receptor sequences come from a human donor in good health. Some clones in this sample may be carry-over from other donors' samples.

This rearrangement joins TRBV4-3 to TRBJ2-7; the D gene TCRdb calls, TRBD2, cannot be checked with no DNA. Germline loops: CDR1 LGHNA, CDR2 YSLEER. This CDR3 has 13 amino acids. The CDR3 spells CASSTRTGYEQYF.

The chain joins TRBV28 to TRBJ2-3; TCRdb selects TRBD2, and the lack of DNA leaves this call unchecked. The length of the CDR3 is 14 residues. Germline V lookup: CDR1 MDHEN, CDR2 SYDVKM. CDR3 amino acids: CASSQREVPDTQYF.

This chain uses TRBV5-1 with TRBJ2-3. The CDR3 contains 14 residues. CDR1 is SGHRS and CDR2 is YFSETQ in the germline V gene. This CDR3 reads CASSLEQENDTQYF.

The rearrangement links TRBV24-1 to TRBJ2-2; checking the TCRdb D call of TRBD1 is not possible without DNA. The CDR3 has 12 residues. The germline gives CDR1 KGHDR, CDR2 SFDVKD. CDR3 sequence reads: CATGGPGGELFF.

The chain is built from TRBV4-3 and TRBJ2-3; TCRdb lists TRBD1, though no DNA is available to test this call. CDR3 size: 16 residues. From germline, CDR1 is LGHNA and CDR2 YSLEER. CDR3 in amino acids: CASSQDPDRRTDTQYF.

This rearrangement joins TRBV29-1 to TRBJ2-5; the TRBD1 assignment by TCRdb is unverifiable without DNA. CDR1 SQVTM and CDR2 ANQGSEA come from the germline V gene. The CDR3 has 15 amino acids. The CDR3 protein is CSVEVLQGRQETQYF.

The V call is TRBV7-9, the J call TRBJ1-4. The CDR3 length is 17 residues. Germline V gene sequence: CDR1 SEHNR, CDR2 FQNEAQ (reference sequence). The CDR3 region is CASSLAGPSGVDEKLFF.

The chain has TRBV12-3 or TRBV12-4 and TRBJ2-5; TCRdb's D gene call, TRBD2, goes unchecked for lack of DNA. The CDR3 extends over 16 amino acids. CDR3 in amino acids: CASRRLAGGNEETQYF.

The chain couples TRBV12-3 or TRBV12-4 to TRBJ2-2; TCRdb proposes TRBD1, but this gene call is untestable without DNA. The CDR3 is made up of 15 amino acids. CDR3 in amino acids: CASSFGGTNTGELFF.

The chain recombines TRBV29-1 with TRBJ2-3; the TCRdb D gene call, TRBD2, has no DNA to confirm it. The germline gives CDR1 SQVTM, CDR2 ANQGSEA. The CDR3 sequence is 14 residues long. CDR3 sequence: CNVGLAEGPDTQYF.

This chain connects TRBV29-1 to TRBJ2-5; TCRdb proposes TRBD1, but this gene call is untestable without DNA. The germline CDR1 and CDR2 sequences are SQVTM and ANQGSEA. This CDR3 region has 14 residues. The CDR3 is CSVELGPGSETQYF.

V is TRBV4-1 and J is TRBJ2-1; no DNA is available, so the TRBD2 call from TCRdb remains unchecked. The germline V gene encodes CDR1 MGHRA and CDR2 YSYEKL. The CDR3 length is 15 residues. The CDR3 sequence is CASSLLLAGNNEQFF.

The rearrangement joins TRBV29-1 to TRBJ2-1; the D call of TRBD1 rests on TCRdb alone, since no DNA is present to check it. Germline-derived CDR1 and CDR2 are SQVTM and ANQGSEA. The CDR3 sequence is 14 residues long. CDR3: CSLGRSGIYNEQFF.

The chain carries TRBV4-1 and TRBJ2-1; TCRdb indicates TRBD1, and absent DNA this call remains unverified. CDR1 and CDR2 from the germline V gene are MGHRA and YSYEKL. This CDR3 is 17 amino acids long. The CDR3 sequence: CASSQEGKGSAYNEQFF.

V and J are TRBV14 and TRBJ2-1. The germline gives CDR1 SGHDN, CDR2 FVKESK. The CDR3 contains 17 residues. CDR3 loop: CASSQAPAGISYNEQFF.

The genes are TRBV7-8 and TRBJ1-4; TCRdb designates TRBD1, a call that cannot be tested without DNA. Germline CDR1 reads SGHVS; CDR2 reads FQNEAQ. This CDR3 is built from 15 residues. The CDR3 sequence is CASSAAQGVNEKLFF.

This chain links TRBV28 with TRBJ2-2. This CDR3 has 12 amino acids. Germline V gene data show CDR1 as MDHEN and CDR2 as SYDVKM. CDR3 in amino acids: CAIMANTGELFF.

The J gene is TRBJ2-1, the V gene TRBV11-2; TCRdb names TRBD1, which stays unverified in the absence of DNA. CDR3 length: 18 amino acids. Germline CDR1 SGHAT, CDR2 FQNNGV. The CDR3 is CASSTLTPSRLNYNEQFF.

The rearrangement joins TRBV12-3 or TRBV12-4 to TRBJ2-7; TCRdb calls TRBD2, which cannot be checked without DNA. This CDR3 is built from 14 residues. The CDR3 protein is CASSSSGASYEHYF.

The chain's CDR3 is CSAREMRAGLNTEAFF. This sequence joins TRBV20-1 and TRBJ1-1. The CDR3 runs to 16 residues. CDR1 and CDR2 (germline): DFQATT, SNEGSKA (reference sequence).

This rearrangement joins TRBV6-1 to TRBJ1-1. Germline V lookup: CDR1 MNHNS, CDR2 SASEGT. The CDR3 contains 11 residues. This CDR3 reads CATTINTEAFF.

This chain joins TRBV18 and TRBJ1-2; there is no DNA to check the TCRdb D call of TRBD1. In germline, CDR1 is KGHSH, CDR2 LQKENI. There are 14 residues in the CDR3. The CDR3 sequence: CASSGTDQNYGYTF.

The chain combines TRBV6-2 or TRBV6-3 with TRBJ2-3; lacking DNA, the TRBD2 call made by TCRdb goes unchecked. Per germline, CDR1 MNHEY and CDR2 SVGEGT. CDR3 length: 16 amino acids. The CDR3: CATGTWTSGNTDTQYF.

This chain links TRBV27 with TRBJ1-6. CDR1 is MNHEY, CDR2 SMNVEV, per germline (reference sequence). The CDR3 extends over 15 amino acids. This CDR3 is CASSLLGSYNSPLHF.